This T cell receptor beta chain comes out of a study of T-cell memory formation after mild COVID-19. TCRdb independently ran MiXCR on the 5' RACE reads; one entry per CDR3 protein. The table lists under 300,000 distinct CDR3 sequences, about 15% of them singletons. This clonotype was counted only a few times. Its specificity is unknown. Germline V gene data show CDR1 as SGHTA and CDR2 as FQGTGA. CDR3 length equals 18 residues. V shed 2 bases, J shed 6 bases, and the junction held 14 bases outside the gene matches. Findings of the study overall: Shrinking CD4+ clones resided mostly in CM and EM, and CD8+ ones in EMRA. Balance between CD4 and CD8 was seen in clones contracting day 15 to 85, and a CD4+ lean was seen in later expanders.

This receptor was taken from a man in his late teens or twenties who had mild COVID-19 (a few samples of this study predate the infection). Cell type and time point are not known. The sequencing sample was made of PBMCs or a T cell subset sorted from them (not recorded which). The chain has TRBV7-3 and TRBJ2-3, with TRBD2 matching over 10 bases. The CDR3 region is CASSLVPAASGGRDTQYF. For the CDR3, the DNA is TGTGCCAGCAGCTTAGTACCAGCGGCTAGCGGGGGTCGGGATACGCAGTATTTT.